This T cell receptor (beta chain) was captured in a study of early T cells in non-severe SARS-CoV-2 infection. This clonotype was counted between two and nine times. Trimming left V 1 base short and J 4 bases short, with 11 bases between. CDR1 and CDR2 from the germline V gene are DFQATT and SNEGSKA (reference sequence). The CDR3 contains 13 residues. Unique molecular identifiers were affixed to single, distinct cDNA molecules. TCRdb reanalysed the 5' RACE reads using MiXCR and keeps one entry per CDR3 protein. This sample has about 73,000 distinct CDR3 sequences, with approximately 14% found just once.

V gene TRBV20-1 combines with J gene TRBJ2-7; D gene ambiguous. Source material: whole blood. This receptor was obtained from an adult who was a healthcare worker with PCR-confirmed SARS-CoV-2 infection or an uninfected control (not recorded which). As DNA, the CDR3 is TGCAGTGCTAGAGGCACGGTGGGATACGAGCAGTACTTC. This encodes CSARGTVGYEQYF.